This TCR beta chain was sequenced for a study of vaccination and CD4 T cells after COVID-19. About the research overall: The post-vaccine samples came a median around 72 days after dose two (range 14 to 241).

The CDR3 consists of 13 residues. Per germline, CDR1 SEHNR and CDR2 FQNEAQ (reference sequence). V lost 5 bases and J lost 8, with 15 bases in between. Notes on the study in general: Vaccine-specific clones in convalescent patients were spike mono-reactive in 304 of 307 cases.

Sequencing of cultured CD4+ T cell DNA used the Oncomine TCR Beta short-read assay. TCRdb reprocessed the PCR reads via MiXCR and lists one record per CDR3 protein. This table holds about 14,000 distinct CDR3 sequences, approximately 30% found once. The sample's treatment: roughly 11-day PBMC culture with coronavirus spike peptide pools or control peptides (ViraFEST assay). Dates of positive PCR ran from March to December 2020, before US Alpha, Beta and Delta variants. Worth noting for this clonotype: Antigen specificity is unknown.

The chain combines TRBV7-9 with TRBJ1-2, with D possibly TRBD1 on 6 matching bases. The sample comprised cultured CD4+ T cells from blood. The receptor was derived from a human donor with COVID-19. This chain's CDR3 is CASSPGQLYGYTF. The DNA of the CDR3 is TGTGCCAGCAGCCCAGGACAGCTATACGGCTACACCTTC. Based on the CDR3 plus reference TRBV7-9 and TRBJ1-2, the full variable domain is DTGVSQNPRHKITKRGQNVTFRCDPISEHNRLYWYRQTLGQGPEFLTYFQNEAQLEKSRLLSDRFSAERPKGSFSTLEIQRTEQGDSAMYLCASSPGQLYGYTFGSGTRLTVV.